The next 6 T cell receptor beta chains were all read from a single sample in a study of shared clonotypes between healthy human individuals. The table came from immunoSEQ multiplex PCR; TCRdb's copy has only in-frame clones and leaves some out. The sample carries hundreds of thousands of clones, around 67% recorded once. Sequenced sample: memory CD4+ T cells sorted from blood. Specified subset: CD45RA-negative fraction. Every receptor here comes from a young man in good health.

This rearrangement joins TRBV7-9 to TRBJ2-5, with D perhaps TRBD2 (6 bases). Germline CDR1 and CDR2: SEHNR and FQNEAQ (reference sequence). The germline V and J ends were trimmed by 5 bases and 6 bases, with 22 bases remaining between them. The CDR3 length is 16 residues. CDR3 DNA: TGTGCCAGCAGCCTGAAAAGGACGGGGGTCCGTCAGACCCAGTACTTC. This gives the protein CASSLKRTGVRQTQYF.

This clone was counted once. The chain uses TRBV10-3 and TRBJ2-3; D uncertain. The length of the CDR3 is 12 residues. CDR1 and CDR2 (germline): ENHRY, SYGVKD. Here the CDR3 reads CAAGPFTDTQYF. CDR3 sequence (DNA): TGTGCAGCCGGCCCCTTCACAGATACGCAGTATTTT.

The chain is built from TRBV14 and TRBJ2-7, with TRBD2 as a possible D gene (5 bases). Per the germline V gene, CDR1 is SGHDN and CDR2 is FVKESK. CDR3 length: 14 amino acids. Trimming shortened V by 4 bases and J by 4 bases, and 14 bases separated the two germline ends. The CDR3 region is CASSRDSGIYEQYF. Here the CDR3 DNA reads TGTGCCAGCAGCCGCGACTCGGGGATTTACGAGCAGTACTTC. Together with reference TRBV14 and TRBJ2-7, the CDR3 gives the full variable domain: EAGVTQFPSHSVIEKGQTVTLRCDPISGHDNLYWYRRVMGKEIKFLLHFVKESKQDESGMPNNRFLAERTGGTYSTLKVQPAELEDSGVYFCASSRDSGIYEQYFGPGTRLTVT.

This clone was observed a handful of times. The rearrangement joins TRBV9 to TRBJ1-2, with D hard to call. This CDR3 has 12 amino acids. The V gene lost 2 bases and the J gene lost 10 bases, with 12 bases spanning the gap. CDR1 is SGDLS, CDR2 YYNGEE, per germline. CDR3 sequence (DNA): TGTGCCAGCAGCGTCGTCCTTGGGATCTACACCTTC. Its translation: CASSVVLGIYTF.

The chain couples TRBV5-1 to TRBJ2-5, with D uncertain. CDR1 and CDR2 (germline): SGHRS, YFSETQ. V was cut by 0 bases and J by 4 bases, with 16 bases left in between. This CDR3 has 16 residues. In nucleotides, the CDR3 is TGCGCCAGCAGCTTGGCGGCGGAAGGGCCCGGAGAGACCCAGTACTTC. Translated, it gives CASSLAAEGPGETQYF.

This clone was observed a few times. The J gene is TRBJ2-7, the V gene TRBV28; no clear D gene. CDR3 length: 12 residues. CDR1 and CDR2 (germline): MDHEN, SYDVKM. The ends were cut back, 1 base at V and 4 bases at J, with 5 bases in the middle. The CDR3 DNA reads TGTGCCAGCAGTTTATTCGGATACGAGCAGTACTTC. Its protein product is CASSLFGYEQYF.